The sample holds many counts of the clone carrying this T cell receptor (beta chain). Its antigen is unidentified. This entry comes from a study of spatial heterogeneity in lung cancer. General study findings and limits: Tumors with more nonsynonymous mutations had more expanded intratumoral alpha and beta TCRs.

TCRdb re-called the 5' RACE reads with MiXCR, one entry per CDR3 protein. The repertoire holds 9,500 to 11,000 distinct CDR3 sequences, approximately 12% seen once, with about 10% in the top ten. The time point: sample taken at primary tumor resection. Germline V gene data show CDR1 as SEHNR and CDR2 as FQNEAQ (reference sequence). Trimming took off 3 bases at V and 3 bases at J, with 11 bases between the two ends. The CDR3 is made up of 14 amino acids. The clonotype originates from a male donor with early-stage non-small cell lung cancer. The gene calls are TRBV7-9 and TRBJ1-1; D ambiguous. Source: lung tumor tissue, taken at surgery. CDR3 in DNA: TGTGCCAGCAGCTTTCCCCCCGGTCACACTGAAGCTTTCTTT. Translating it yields CASSFPPGHTEAFF.